This entry lists 11 T cell receptor beta chains sequenced from one sample in a study of blood T cell repertoires in COVID-19. Sequencing used immunoSEQ multiplex PCR; TCRdb keeps in-frame clones, though not all of them. Of over 120,000 clones listed, roughly 87% are singletons. The sequenced sample consisted of peripheral blood. The receptors originated from a man between 65 and 85 years old with acute or convalescent COVID-19.

V and J are TRBV6-5 and TRBJ2-7; weak D call: TRBD1 (6 bases). The CDR3 totals 13 residues. CDR1 is MNHEY, CDR2 SVGAGI, per germline. Trimming cost V 7 bases and J 2 bases, with 12 bases left between them. The DNA of the CDR3 is TGTGCCAGCACCCTTCAGGGGCCCTACGAGCAGTACTTC. Amino acid sequence: CASTLQGPYEQYF.

This sequence joins TRBV27 and TRBJ2-7; TRBD1 agrees at 8 bases. Germline V CDR1 and CDR2: MNHEY, SMNVEV (reference sequence). V lost 6 bases to trimming and J lost 1 base; unmatched junction nucleotides: 8. The CDR3 is made up of 15 amino acids. CDR3 amino acids: CASRTSGTGSYEQYF. CDR3 coding DNA: TGTGCCAGCAGGACCTCCGGGACAGGATCCTACGAGCAGTACTTC.

The chain combines TRBV19 with TRBJ2-3; 7 nucleotides align to TRBD2. J lost 4 bases, V lost 0 bases, and 7 bases had no gene match. This CDR3 region has 16 residues. Germline CDR1 is LNHDA and CDR2 is SQIVND (reference sequence). CDR3 loop: CASSIETRGTPDTQYF. For the CDR3, the DNA is TGTGCCAGTAGTATAGAAACGCGGGGGACCCCAGATACGCAGTATTTT.

With regard to this clone: The junction and the germline gene differ at one end; a read error may be behind it. This chain joins TRBV7-6 and TRBJ2-7; 12 bases are shared with TRBD1. Per the germline V gene, CDR1 is SGHVS and CDR2 is FNYEAQ. The CDR3 contains 15 residues. The DNA for the CDR3 is TGTGTCAGCAGCCCGCCGGGACAGGGGGCGAATGAGCAGTACTTC. Its translation: CVSSPPGQGANEQYF.

This rearrangement joins TRBV2 to TRBJ2-5; 12 positions match TRBD2. CDR1 is SNHLY, CDR2 FYNNEI, per germline. This CDR3 is built from 15 residues. Unmatched junction bases numbered 2, after V lost 2 bases and J lost 4 bases. The CDR3 DNA follows: TGTGCCAGCAGTGAACTAGCGGGAGGGCCAGAGACCCAGTACTTC. It specifies CASSELAGGPETQYF.

The genes are TRBV5-1 and TRBJ1-1, with 8 bases matching TRBD1. Trimming took 4 bases from V and 0 from J; bases not matched to a gene: 5. CDR3 length: 15 amino acids. Germline CDR1 SGHRS, CDR2 YFSETQ. This CDR3 is CASSIQGVLNTEAFF. CDR3 bases: TGCGCCAGCAGCATACAGGGGGTTCTGAACACTGAAGCTTTCTTT.

The gene calls are TRBV19 and TRBJ1-5; the match to TRBD1 covers 8 bases. The CDR3 is made up of 14 amino acids. Germline CDR1 and CDR2: LNHDA and SQIVND (reference sequence). V shed 5 bases and J 7 bases; nucleotides not matched to a gene: 7. The CDR3 DNA reads TGTGCCAGTAGTGGACAGGGCCAGGGGCAGCCCCAGCATTTT. Residues: CASSGQGQGQPQHF. Using reference TRBV19 and TRBJ1-5 for the parts outside the CDR3, the full variable domain is DGGITQSPKYLFRKEGQNVTLSCEQNLNHDAMYWYRQDPGQGLRLIYYSQIVNDFQKGDIAEGYSVSREKKESFPLTVTSAQKNPTAFYLCASSGQGQGQPQHFGDGTRLSIL.

This chain links TRBV19 with TRBJ2-7, with a weak D call TRBD2 (6 bases). Trimming removed 5 bases at V and 0 bases at J, with 17 bases between. CDR1 and CDR2 from the germline V gene are LNHDA and SQIVND (reference sequence). This CDR3 is 16 amino acids long. The CDR3 DNA follows: TGTGCCAGTAGTCCACGGGGCGGGATGATCTCCTACGAGCAGTACTTC. Amino acid sequence: CASSPRGGMISYEQYF.

The J gene is TRBJ2-5, the V gene TRBV18; 7 bases line up with TRBD2. Germline V gene sequence: CDR1 KGHSH, CDR2 LQKENI. The V segment lost 0 bases and the J segment 5 bases; nucleotides outside the gene matches: 3. This CDR3 has 14 residues. CDR3 sequence reads: CASSPPATSETQYF. The CDR3 region has the DNA TGTGCCAGCTCACCACCCGCGACTAGCGAGACCCAGTACTTC.

V gene TRBV5-4 combines with J gene TRBJ2-2, with 11 bases matching TRBD2. This CDR3 contains 14 residues. In germline, CDR1 is SGHNT, CDR2 YYREEE (reference sequence). Losses at the gene ends were 5 bases for V and 9 bases for J; bases not matched to a gene: 6. The CDR3 loop reads CASSQGLAVRELFF. For the CDR3, the DNA is TGTGCCAGCAGTCAGGGACTAGCGGTTAGGGAGCTGTTTTTT.

This clone was picked up a small number of times. The chain has TRBV19 and TRBJ1-4; tentatively, D is TRBD1 (5 bases). V was clipped by 6 bases and J by 8 bases, with 19 bases between them. Germline V gives CDR1 LNHDA, CDR2 SQIVND (reference sequence). The CDR3 has 15 amino acids. The CDR3 loop reads CASRIKWQGGEKLFF. In nucleotides, the CDR3 is TGTGCCAGTAGAATAAAGTGGCAGGGAGGCGAAAAACTGTTTTTT.